This T cell receptor beta chain was profiled in a study of read filtering for tumor transcriptome and immune sequencing. About the study: Per sample, TCR-region reads ranged about 4 to 10.27 million by IR-seq, roughly 85 to 1273 by RNA-seq.

J gave up 4 bases and V 4 bases, and 8 bases lay outside the gene matches. Germline V gene data show CDR1 as SGHRS and CDR2 as YFSETQ. The CDR3 length is 15 residues. This clonotype was seen repeatedly, ten times or more. Its specificity is unknown. From about 400 ng of RNA, a library with molecular barcoded alpha/delta and beta/gamma adaptors was made. TCRdb redid the calling of the reads with MiXCR, one entry per CDR3 protein. Seen here are 35,000 to 50,000 distinct CDR3 sequences, about 20% observed once, and the top ten hold 30% to 45%. General study findings and limits: Even smaller IR-seq throughput identified most shared clonotypes. The sorted CD138-negative fraction was a mixed bone marrow immune population, not purified T cells.

This clonotype was sampled from a donor aged 40 or over with multiple myeloma. The J gene is TRBJ2-1, the V gene TRBV5-1; the match to TRBD1 covers 7 bases. Material for sequencing was a population of CD138-negative cells sorted from bone marrow. The CDR3 reads CASSPTGESYNEQFF. DNA of the CDR3: TGCGCCAGCAGCCCCACAGGGGAATCGTACAATGAGCAGTTCTTC.